This T cell receptor (beta chain) derives from a study of blood T cell repertoires in COVID-19. Study-wide background: There were acute and convalescent COVID-19 samples, and they came from the United States, Italy and Spain. Sources were T cells, B-cell-depleted T cells, or PBMCs; the material itself was cDNA or gDNA.

Original processing methods: For nucleated cells, counts were estimated from reference gene primer amplification. Generated by immunoSEQ multiplex PCR, the TCRdb table keeps only in-frame clones and is missing some. Clone size and the V and J calls come from that table; the DNA yielded D and trimming. The data hold approximately 350,000 clones, with more than 70% observed a single time. The CDR3 loop spans 15 amino acids. The V gene end was trimmed by 9 bases and the J gene end by 2 bases; junction bases not matched to a gene: 11. Germline assignment: CDR1 MNHEY and CDR2 SMNVEV (reference sequence). The origin of this receptor is a man aged 40-49 years with acute or convalescent COVID-19. Sample: peripheral blood. The chain recombines TRBV27 with TRBJ1-1; 8 positions match TRBD1. This CDR3 reads CARIRQGMGNTEAFF. The DNA of the CDR3 is TGTGCCAGAATCCGACAGGGGATGGGTAACACTGAAGCTTTCTTT.